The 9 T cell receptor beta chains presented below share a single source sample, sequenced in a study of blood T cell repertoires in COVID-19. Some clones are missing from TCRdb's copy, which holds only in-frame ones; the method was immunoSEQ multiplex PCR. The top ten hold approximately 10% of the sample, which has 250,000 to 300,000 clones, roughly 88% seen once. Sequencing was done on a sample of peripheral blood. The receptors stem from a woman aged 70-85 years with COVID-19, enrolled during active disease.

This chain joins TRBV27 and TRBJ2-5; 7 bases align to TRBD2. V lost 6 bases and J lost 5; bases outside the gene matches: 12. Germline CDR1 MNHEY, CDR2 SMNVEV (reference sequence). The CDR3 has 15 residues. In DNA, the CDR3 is TGTGCCAGCAGCCCCACGGCGGGAGTCTTTGAGACCCAGTACTTC. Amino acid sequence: CASSPTAGVFETQYF.

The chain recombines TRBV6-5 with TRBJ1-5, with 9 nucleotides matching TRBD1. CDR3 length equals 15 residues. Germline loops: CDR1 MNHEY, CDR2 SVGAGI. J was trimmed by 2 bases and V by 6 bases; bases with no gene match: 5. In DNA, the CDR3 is TGTGCCAGCAGAAAACAGGGGGCTGGCAATCAGCCCCAGCATTTT. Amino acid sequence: CASRKQGAGNQPQHF.

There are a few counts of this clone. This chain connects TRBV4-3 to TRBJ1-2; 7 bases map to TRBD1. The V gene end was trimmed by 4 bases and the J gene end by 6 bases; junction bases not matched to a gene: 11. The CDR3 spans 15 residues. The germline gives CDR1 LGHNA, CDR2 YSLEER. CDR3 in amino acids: CASSRDRGGADGYTF. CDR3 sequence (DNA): TGCGCCAGCAGCCGAGACCGAGGGGGCGCCGATGGCTACACCTTC.

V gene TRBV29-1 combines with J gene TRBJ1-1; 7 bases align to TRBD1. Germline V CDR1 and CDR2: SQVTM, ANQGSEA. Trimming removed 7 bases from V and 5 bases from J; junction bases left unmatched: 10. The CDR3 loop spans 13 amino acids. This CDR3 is CSGSTGPGTEAFF. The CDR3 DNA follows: TGCAGCGGATCGACAGGGCCGGGAACTGAAGCTTTCTTT.

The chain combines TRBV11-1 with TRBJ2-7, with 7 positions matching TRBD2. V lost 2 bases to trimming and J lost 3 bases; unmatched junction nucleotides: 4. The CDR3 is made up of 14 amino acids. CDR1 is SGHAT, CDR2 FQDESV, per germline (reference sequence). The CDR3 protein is CASSLKGRVYEQYF. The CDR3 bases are TGTGCCAGCAGCTTAAAGGGGAGGGTCTACGAGCAGTACTTC.

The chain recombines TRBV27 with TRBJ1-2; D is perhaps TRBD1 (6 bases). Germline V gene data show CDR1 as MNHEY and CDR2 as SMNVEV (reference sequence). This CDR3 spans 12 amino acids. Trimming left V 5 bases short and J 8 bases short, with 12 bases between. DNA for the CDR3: TGTGCCAGCAGTCGCTGGGGGGGCGGCTACACCTTC. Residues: CASSRWGGGYTF.

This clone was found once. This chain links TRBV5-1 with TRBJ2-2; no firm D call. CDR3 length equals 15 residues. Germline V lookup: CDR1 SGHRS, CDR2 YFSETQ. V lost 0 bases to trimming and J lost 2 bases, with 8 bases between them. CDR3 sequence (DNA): TGCGCCAGCAGCTTGGAACCCACTAACACCGGGGAGCTGTTTTTT. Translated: CASSLEPTNTGELFF. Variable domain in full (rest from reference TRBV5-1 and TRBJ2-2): KAGVTQTPRYLIKTRGQQVTLSCSPISGHRSVSWYQQTPGQGLQFLFEYFSETQRNKGNFPGRFSGRQFSNSRSEMNVSTLELGDSALYLCASSLEPTNTGELFFGEGSRLTVL.

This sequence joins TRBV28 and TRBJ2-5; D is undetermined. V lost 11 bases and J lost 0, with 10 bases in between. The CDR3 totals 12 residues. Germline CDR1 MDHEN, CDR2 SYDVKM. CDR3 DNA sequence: TGTGCCGGAAGCCGGGACCAAGAGACCCAGTACTTC. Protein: CAGSRDQETQYF.

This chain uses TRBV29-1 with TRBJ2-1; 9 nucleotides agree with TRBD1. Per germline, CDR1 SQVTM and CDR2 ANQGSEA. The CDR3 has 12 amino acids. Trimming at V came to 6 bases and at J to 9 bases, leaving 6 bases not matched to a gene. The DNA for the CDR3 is TGCAGCGTGGGGACAGGGACGGGTGAGCAGTTCTTC. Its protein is CSVGTGTGEQFF.